This TCR beta chain was recorded in a study of OX40 agonist ivuxolimab in advanced cancers. Germline-derived CDR1 and CDR2 are MGHRA and YSYEKL. J lost 4 bases, V lost 3 bases, and 10 bases had no gene match. The CDR3 runs 17 residues. Profiling relied on immunoSEQ multiplex PCR, and the TCRdb table lists in-frame clones only, not all of them. In the table there are about 52,000 clones, around 94% of which are singletons. The sequence was collected from an adult with an advanced solid tumor such as melanoma, head and neck, liver or kidney cancer. The material was CD4+ or CD8+ T cells sorted from blood, obtained in a trial of the OX40 agonist ivuxolimab. V gene TRBV4-1 combines with J gene TRBJ2-7; 12 bases align to TRBD2. CDR3 bases: TGCGCCAGCAGCCAGGCTGCCGAACTAGCGGGAGGTTACGAGCAGTACTTC. Encoded protein: CASSQAAELAGGYEQYF.